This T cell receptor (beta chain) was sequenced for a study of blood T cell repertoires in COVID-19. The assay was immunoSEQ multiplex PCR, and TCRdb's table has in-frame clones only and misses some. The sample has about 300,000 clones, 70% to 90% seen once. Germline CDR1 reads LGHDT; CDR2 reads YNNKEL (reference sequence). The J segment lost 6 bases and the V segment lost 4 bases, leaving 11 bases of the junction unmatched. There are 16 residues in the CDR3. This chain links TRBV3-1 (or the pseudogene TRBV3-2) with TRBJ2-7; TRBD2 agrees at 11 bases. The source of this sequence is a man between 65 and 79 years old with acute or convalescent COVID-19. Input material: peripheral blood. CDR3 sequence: CASSPSTSGRSGEQYF. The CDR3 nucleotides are TGTGCCAGCAGCCCGTCAACTAGCGGGAGATCGGGCGAGCAGTACTTC.